The rows below give T cell receptor beta chains drawn from one sample of a study of cytomegalovirus exposure and HLA in healthy donors. This table comes from immunoSEQ multiplex PCR, and its TCRdb copy is limited to in-frame clones, with some not included. The sample lists 100,000 to 150,000 clones, 75% to 90% seen once, with 0.95% to 1.3% in the top ten. Sample: PBMCs. Receptors originate from a woman between 18 and 30 years old in good health and CMV-seronegative. Each CDR3 is given with its conserved first and last residue. D genes are given only for firm matches. Size values are once, few and many counts, or a class for expanded clones, and some rows have none.

TRBJ1-1,.,TRBV7-9,.,TGTGCCAGCAGCTTTCATCTTTCAGGCCGAAACACTGAAGCTTTCTTT,CASSFHLSGRNTEAFF
TRBJ1-1,.,TRBV28,.,TGTGCCACCCAGCCCTCCGGGGGATACATGAACACTGAAGCTTTCTTT,CATQPSGGYMNTEAFF
TRBJ2-1,.,TRBV16,.,TGTGCCAGCAGCCAATCGAGGGAGCAGTTCTTC,CASSQSREQFF
TRBJ1-2,.,TRBV19,.,TGTGCCAGTAGTGTATCCCATGGCTACACCTTC,CASSVSHGYTF
TRBJ1-1,.,TRBV5-5,.,TGTGCCAGCAGCTTTTGGGCTGAAGAAGCTTTCTTT,CASSFWAEEAFF
TRBJ2-2,.,TRBV4-1,.,TGCGCCAGCAGCCAACCCCTGCGGGGCAAGAAGAACACCGGGGAGCTGTTTTTT,CASSQPLRGKKNTGELFF
TRBJ1-4,.,TRBV2,.,TGTGCCTTGGGGGCTGTGGCTAATGAAAAACTGTTTTTT,CALGAVANEKLFF
TRBJ2-3,.,TRBV9,TRBD2,TGTGCCAGCAGCGTAACGACTAGCGGAGGAGGGGATACGCAGTATTTT,CASSVTTSGGGDTQYF
TRBJ1-2,.,TRBV18,.,TGTGCCAGCTCACCACAGACCGATAGCCTGCCTGGTCAGACCGGGGAGGACTATGGCTACACCTTC,CASSPQTDSLPGQTGEDYGYTF
TRBJ2-5,.,TRBV4-3,TRBD1,TGCGCCAGCAGCCAAGCCATTGCACAGGGGCTCGGAGAGACCCAGTACTTC,CASSQAIAQGLGETQYF
TRBJ1-1,.,TRBV29-1,TRBD1,TGCAGCGTTGACCCCGGGACAGGGGTTAATAGACGGAATGAAGCTTTCTTT,CSVDPGTGVNRRNEAFF
TRBJ2-1,.,TRBV6-6,.,TGTGCCAGCAGGTACAGACTCGATGAGCAGTTCTTC,CASRYRLDEQFF
TRBJ1-1,.,TRBV28,.,TGTGCCAGCAGGAGAGAGAACACTGAAGCTTTCTTT,CASRRENTEAFF
TRBJ1-3,.,TRBV5-6,.,TGTGCCAGCAGCTTGACAGGCCCTGGAAACACCATATATTTT,CASSLTGPGNTIYF
TRBJ1-2,.,TRBV30,.,TGTGCCTGGAGTGTTTTTCTCACTTCCCCCGGGGACTATGGCTACACCTTC,CAWSVFLTSPGDYGYTF
TRBJ2-5,.,TRBV6-5,.,TGTGCCAGCAGTCGACAGATTCAAGAGACCCAGTACTTC,CASSRQIQETQYF
TRBJ2-1,.,TRBV19,.,TGTGCCAGTAGTATACAGGGCACGCACAATGAGCAGTTCTTC,CASSIQGTHNEQFF
TRBJ2-3,.,TRBV5-1,TRBD1,TGCGCCAGCAGCTGGGGCACCGGGACAGCCACAGATACGCAGTATTTT,CASSWGTGTATDTQYF
TRBJ1-4,.,TRBV5-6,.,TGTGCCAGCAGCTTGGTAGGGGCCGCGAATGAAAAACTGTTTTTT,CASSLVGAANEKLFF
TRBJ1-1,.,TRBV7-9,TRBD1,TGTGCCAGCAGCTTTCAGGGGGCGATCACTGAAGCTTTCTTT,CASSFQGAITEAFF
TRBJ1-2,.,TRBV6-5,TRBD1,TGTGCCAGCAGTAGGGGGCGTCTCTCCTATGGCTACACCTTC,CASSRGRLSYGYTF
TRBJ2-7,.,TRBV7-9,.,TGTGCCAGCAGCTTAGATGGGCTCTCCTACGAGCAGTACTTC,CASSLDGLSYEQYF
TRBJ2-2,.,TRBV6-4,.,TGTGCCAGCTCGAGTGCCGAAGACAGATCGAACACCGGGGAGCTGTTTTTT,CASSSAEDRSNTGELFF
TRBJ1-4,.,TRBV7-4,TRBD1,TGTGCCAGCAGCTTAGACCAAGACAGGGCGGGTGAAAAACTGTTTTTT,CASSLDQDRAGEKLFF
TRBJ1-2,.,TRBV5-4,TRBD1,TGTGCCAGCAGCCCAGACAGGGGCTATGGCTACACCTTC,CASSPDRGYGYTF
TRBJ2-2,.,TRBV5-1,.,TGCGCCAGCAGCTTCGGCGGGGGCTTAGACACCGGGGAGCTGTTTTTT,CASSFGGGLDTGELFF
TRBJ1-1,many,TRBV7-9,.,TGTGCCAGCAGCCCAGGGTTCCCTGAAGCTTTCTTT,CASSPGFPEAFF
TRBJ1-3,once,TRBV2,.,TGTGCCAGCAGTCTTCAGGGTGGCTCTGGAAACACCATATATTTT,CASSLQGGSGNTIYF
TRBJ2-3,.,TRBV28,.,TGTGCCAGCCGCCCAGGGGCCCCAGATACGCAGTATTTT,CASRPGAPDTQYF
TRBJ1-4,.,TRBV18,.,TGTGCCAGCTCACCACCGGGGTTGGACAATAATGAAAAACTGTTTTTT,CASSPPGLDNNEKLFF
TRBJ1-1,few,TRBV7-2,TRBD1,TGTGCCAGCAGCTTAGAGTACAGGGGGAACACTGAAGCTTTCTTT,CASSLEYRGNTEAFF
TRBJ1-2,.,TRBV28,.,TGTGCCAGCTTGAGCGGTGTGGGAATCTATGGCTACACCTTC,CASLSGVGIYGYTF
TRBJ1-3,.,TRBV6-6,TRBD1,TGTGCCAGCAGCGACGGACAGGGTGTGGGGTCCATATATTTT,CASSDGQGVGSIYF
TRBJ2-7,.,TRBV6-5,TRBD1,TGTGCCAGCAGTTACCAGACAGGGGATATCTACGAGCAGTACTTC,CASSYQTGDIYEQYF
TRBJ2-3,.,TRBV27,TRBD2,TGTGCCAGCTCCCCGCTAGCGGGAGGTGCAGATACGCAGTATTTT,CASSPLAGGADTQYF
TRBJ1-1,once,TRBV11-3,.,TGTGCCAGCAGCTCGGGTCAGCGAGGGAACACTGAAGCTTTCTTT,CASSSGQRGNTEAFF
TRBJ2-7,once,TRBV29-1,TRBD2,TGCAGCGTTATAATAAGCGGGATGAACTACGAGCAGTACTTC,CSVIISGMNYEQYF
TRBJ2-2,.,TRBV5-4,.,TGTGCCAGCAGCTCGAGGGGGTCGCGAGGCGCCGGGGAGCTGTTTTTT,CASSSRGSRGAGELFF
TRBJ1-2,.,TRBV9,TRBD1,TGTGCCAGCAGCGCAGGGGGACAGGGGGCAGGGTATGGCTACACCTTC,CASSAGGQGAGYGYTF
TRBJ2-2,few,TRBV11-2,.,TGTGCCAGCAGCTTATTGCAGGGCAAGGGCACCGGGGAGCTGTTTTTT,CASSLLQGKGTGELFF
TRBJ2-6,.,TRBV19,.,TGTGCCAGTAGTATCCCAGGAATAGTCACTGGGGCCAACGTCCTGACTTTC,CASSIPGIVTGANVLTF
TRBJ1-2,.,TRBV19,TRBD1,TGTGCCAGTAGTATAGGGACAGGGTCTAACTATGGCTACACCTTC,CASSIGTGSNYGYTF
TRBJ2-1,.,TRBV6-5,TRBD2,TGTGCCAGCAGTTCCGTAGCGGGAGGGCCTTACAATGAGCAGTTCTTC,CASSSVAGGPYNEQFF
TRBJ1-5,.,TRBV19,.,TGTGCCAGTAGTATCAGTGTCTATCAGCCCCAGCATTTT,CASSISVYQPQHF
TRBJ1-2,.,TRBV5-5,TRBD1,TGTGCCAGCAGCTCTGGGGGAGGACAGGTCGTTCCCGTCGGTGGCTACACCTTC,CASSSGGGQVVPVGGYTF
TRBJ2-3,.,TRBV6-5,.,TGTGCCAATCCTCGGGTTACAGATACGCAGTATTTT,CANPRVTDTQYF
TRBJ1-5,.,TRBV2,TRBD1,TGTGCCAGCAGTCCCCCGGGACAGGGACATCAGCCCCAGCATTTT,CASSPPGQGHQPQHF
TRBJ2-5,.,TRBV25-1,.,TGTGCCAGCAGACTTGGCCTACAGGGTGCAAGCGCGACCCAGTACTTC,CASRLGLQGASATQYF